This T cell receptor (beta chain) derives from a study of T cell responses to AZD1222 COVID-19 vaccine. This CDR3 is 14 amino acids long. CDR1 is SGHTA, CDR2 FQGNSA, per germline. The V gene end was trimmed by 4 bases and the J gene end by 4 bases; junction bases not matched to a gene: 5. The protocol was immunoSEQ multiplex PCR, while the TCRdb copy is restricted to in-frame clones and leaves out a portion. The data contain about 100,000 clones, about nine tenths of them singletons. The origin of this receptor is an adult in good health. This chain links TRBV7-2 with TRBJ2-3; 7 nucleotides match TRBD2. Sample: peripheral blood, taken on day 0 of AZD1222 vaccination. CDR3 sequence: CASSSSAGPDTQYF. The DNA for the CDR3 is TGTGCCAGCAGCTCTTCAGCGGGGCCAGATACGCAGTATTTT.